The present T cell receptor (beta chain) was sequenced within a study of T cell repertoires in cytomegalovirus infection. Study details: It was the public TCR beta signatures that indicated both CMV infection and matching HLA type. Study findings and constraints: In two of eight donors, the top clonotype was HLA-C-restricted CMV-specific. The cumulative frequency of public TCR beta families distinguished individuals who carried CMV together with the relevant HLA.

TCRdb recomputed calls from the reads with MiXCR, one row per CDR3 protein. The sample carries about 920,000 distinct CDR3 sequences, approximately 31% recorded once. The CDR3 covers 13 residues. V gave up 10 bases and J gave up 6 bases, with 19 bases separating them. Per the germline V gene, CDR1 is MNHNS and CDR2 is SASEGT. This clonotype has only a few counts. Its target is not known. The sequence was obtained from a human donor in good health (CMV status not recorded). Some clones in this sample may be carry-over from other donors' samples. This material consisted of cultured CD8+ T cells from PBMCs, taken from culture after CMV antigen stimulation. This chain joins TRBV6-1 and TRBJ2-7; a weak D match, TRBD2 (7 bases). Here the CDR3 reads CATIGGATGEQYF. The DNA of the CDR3 is TGTGCCACCATTGGGGGGGCGACCGGCGAGCAGTACTTC.